Below are 11 T cell receptor beta chains sequenced from a single sample in a study of cytomegalovirus exposure and HLA in healthy donors. Sequencing used immunoSEQ multiplex PCR; TCRdb keeps in-frame clones, though not all of them. The repertoire consists of some 100,000 clones, with approximately 88% occurring once and the leading ten covering around 2%. Sequencing used PBMCs. These receptors were obtained from a man younger than 30 in good health and CMV-seronegative.

The chain recombines TRBV5-6 with TRBJ2-7; 7 bases agree with TRBD2. Per the germline V gene, CDR1 is SGHDT and CDR2 is YYEEEE. V shed 4 bases, J shed 3 bases, and the junction held 13 bases outside the gene matches. CDR3 length equals 16 residues. The CDR3 here is CASSPGGSGLFYEQYF. The CDR3 DNA reads as TGTGCCAGCAGCCCTGGGGGTAGCGGGCTATTCTACGAGCAGTACTTC.

The chain employs TRBV27 and TRBJ2-5, with 9 bases identical to TRBD1. The CDR3 spans 14 residues. V lost 3 bases and J lost 2; bases outside the gene matches: 1. From germline, CDR1 is MNHEY and CDR2 SMNVEV (reference sequence). The CDR3 loop reads CASSFGTGQETQYF. CDR3 nucleotides: TGTGCCAGCAGTTTCGGGACAGGGCAAGAGACCCAGTACTTC.

Only one count was recorded for this clone. This sequence joins TRBV7-9 and TRBJ1-1, with D possibly being TRBD1 (6 bases). Per germline, CDR1 SEHNR and CDR2 FQNEAQ (reference sequence). CDR3 size: 16 residues. V lost 4 bases and J 4 bases, leaving 19 bases between the germline ends. The CDR3 is CASSSTPRGGSTEAFF. The CDR3, as DNA: TGTGCCAGCAGCTCAACTCCGAGGGGGGGGAGCACTGAAGCTTTCTTT.

This chain connects TRBV4-1 to TRBJ1-2, with unresolved D. CDR1 and CDR2 from the germline V gene are MGHRA and YSYEKL. The CDR3 is made up of 13 amino acids. The V and J ends lost 4 bases and 8 bases respectively, with 14 bases between them. The CDR3 sequence is CASSLLPTEGYTF. The CDR3 coding sequence is TGCGCCAGCAGCCTCCTCCCAACAGAGGGCTACACCTTC.

The chain couples TRBV10-2 to TRBJ2-3; 11 bases fit TRBD2. The ends lost 4 bases at V and 5 bases at J; junction bases unmatched: 2. Germline V gene lookup returns CDR1 WSHSY and CDR2 SAAADI. CDR3 length equals 14 residues. In DNA, the CDR3 is TGCGCCAGCAGTGTCCTAGCGGGAGGAGATACGCAGTATTTT. It specifies CASSVLAGGDTQYF.

This clone was recorded many times. V and J are TRBV4-1 and TRBJ1-5; 8 nucleotides align to TRBD1. Germline trimming cut 4 bases from V and 6 bases from J; bases unmatched to any gene: 5. This CDR3 has 14 amino acids. CDR1 and CDR2 (germline): MGHRA, YSYEKL. CDR3 loop: CASSPPGGFQPQHF. Here the CDR3 DNA reads TGCGCCAGCAGCCCCCCAGGGGGCTTTCAGCCCCAGCATTTT.

The chain carries TRBV9 and TRBJ2-1, with D possibly matching TRBD2 (6 bases). Between the trimmed V and J ends, which lost 4 bases and 3 bases, there was a span of 14 bases. Per germline, CDR1 SGDLS and CDR2 YYNGEE. This CDR3 comprises 15 residues. The CDR3 here is CASSPPPGDYNEQFF. The CDR3 region has the DNA TGTGCCAGCAGCCCCCCACCGGGGGACTACAATGAGCAGTTCTTC. The full variable domain, completed using reference TRBV9 and TRBJ2-1, is DSGVTQTPKHLITATGQRVTLRCSPRSGDLSVYWYQQSLDQGLQFLIQYYNGEERAKGNILERFSAQQFPDLHSELNLSSLELGDSALYFCASSPPPGDYNEQFFGPGTRLTVL.

The chain uses TRBV27 and TRBJ2-3; 10 nucleotides match TRBD2. J lost 3 bases, V lost 3 bases, and 24 bases had no gene match. Germline CDR1 MNHEY, CDR2 SMNVEV (reference sequence). The CDR3 loop spans 22 amino acids. Here the CDR3 reads CASSLASLVKGLSGRGTDTQYF. DNA for the CDR3: TGTGCCAGCAGTTTGGCGTCCCTCGTCAAGGGGCTAAGCGGGAGGGGAACAGATACGCAGTATTTT.

CDR3 DNA: TGTGCCAGCTCACCACGCGGCGAGGGATGGGGAGAGACCCAGTACTTC. Residues: CASSPRGEGWGETQYF. The chain combines TRBV18 with TRBJ2-5; tentatively, D is TRBD2 (5 bases). The CDR3 has 16 amino acids. The V and J ends lost 1 base and 4 bases respectively, with 16 bases between them. CDR1 and CDR2 (germline): KGHSH, LQKENI.

The chain employs TRBV25-1 and TRBJ2-3; tentatively, D is TRBD2 (5 bases). The CDR3 spans 15 residues. Trimming stripped 0 bases from V and 0 bases from J, with 7 bases between. Germline CDR1 reads MGHDK; CDR2 reads SYGVNS. CDR3 bases: TGTGCCAGCAGTGAATACGGGAATAGCACAGATACGCAGTATTTT. This translates into CASSEYGNSTDTQYF. The whole variable domain, filled in from reference TRBV25-1 and TRBJ2-3, reads EADIYQTPRYLVIGTGKKITLECSQTMGHDKMYWYQQDPGMELHLIHYSYGVNSTEKGDLSSESTVSRIRTEHFPLTLESARPSHTSQYLCASSEYGNSTDTQYFGPGTRLTVL.

Written as DNA, the CDR3 is TGTGCCAGCAGTTTACAGGGGGTAGAGACCCAGTACTTC. This gives the protein CASSLQGVETQYF. This chain uses TRBV28 with TRBJ2-5; 7 nucleotides line up with TRBD1. Germline-derived CDR1 and CDR2 are MDHEN and SYDVKM. The CDR3 is 13 residues long. J lost 4 bases, V lost 2 bases, and 1 base had no gene match.